This entry lists 14 T cell receptor beta chains sequenced from one sample in a study of blood T cell repertoires in COVID-19. The repertoire was sequenced with immunoSEQ multiplex PCR; TCRdb's copy has only in-frame clones and lacks some. The sample includes fewer than 400,000 clones, 75% to 90% of them seen just once. Sequenced material: PBMCs or T cells enriched from blood (not recorded which). The receptor source for this set is a woman in her thirties who had been exposed to COVID-19.

J is TRBJ2-7 and V is TRBV4-1; no clear D gene. V shed 2 bases and J shed 2 bases, with 7 bases lying between them. The CDR3 covers 13 residues. Germline V gene lookup returns CDR1 MGHRA and CDR2 YSYEKL. The CDR3 DNA sequence: TGCGCCAGCAGCCAACAGGCCCCCTACGAGCAGTACTTC. This translates into CASSQQAPYEQYF.

The chain joins TRBV10-3 to TRBJ2-7; 7 positions match TRBD2. Germline lookup yields CDR1 ENHRY and CDR2 SYGVKD. The CDR3 is 14 residues long. Trimming at V came to 3 bases and at J to 3 bases, leaving 5 bases not matched to a gene. The CDR3 loop is CAISERREGYEQYF. The CDR3 DNA reads as TGTGCCATCAGTGAAAGGAGGGAGGGCTACGAGCAGTACTTC.

This clone was seen only once. The rearrangement links TRBV7-9 to TRBJ2-7; a weak D match, TRBD1 (6 bases). V was trimmed by 6 bases and J by 1 base, leaving 13 bases between them. CDR1 and CDR2 from the germline V gene are SEHNR and FQNEAQ (reference sequence). The CDR3 loop spans 14 amino acids. The CDR3 DNA sequence: TGTGCCAGCAGGTTTGGACAGACATCCTACGAGCAGTACTTC. This sequence encodes CASRFGQTSYEQYF.

This clone was seen just once. The chain couples TRBV4-1 to TRBJ2-3, with 7 positions matching TRBD2. The CDR3 runs 16 residues. Germline values: CDR1 MGHRA, CDR2 YSYEKL. V gave up 2 bases and J gave up 2 bases; unmatched junction bases: 7. CDR3 nucleotide sequence: TGCGCCAGCAGCCAACGGCGGGGGATAGACACAGATACGCAGTATTTT. This sequence encodes CASSQRRGIDTDTQYF.

The rearrangement joins TRBV24-1 to TRBJ2-1; TRBD1 matches 7 bases. The ends lost 4 bases at V and 4 bases at J; junction bases unmatched: 3. The CDR3 is made up of 14 amino acids. Germline CDR1 KGHDR, CDR2 SFDVKD. CDR3: CATSDLGQYNEQFF. The CDR3 DNA follows: TGTGCCACCAGTGACCTGGGACAGTACAATGAGCAGTTCTTC.

The chain links TRBV2 to TRBJ1-6, with a tentative D call TRBD1 (6 bases). The CDR3 is 13 amino acids. Germline V gene sequence: CDR1 SNHLY, CDR2 FYNNEI. V lost 6 bases and J lost 4, with 7 bases in between. The CDR3 sequence is CASRRGYNSPLHF. In DNA, the CDR3 is TGTGCCAGCAGAAGGGGGTATAATTCACCCCTCCACTTT.

The chain joins TRBV18 to TRBJ1-5; 8 nucleotides line up with TRBD1. CDR1 is KGHSH, CDR2 LQKENI, per germline. Losses at the gene ends were 5 bases for V and 7 bases for J; bases not matched to a gene: 10. This CDR3 has 15 residues. The CDR3 is CASSSVDRGEQPQHF. Written as DNA, the CDR3 is TGTGCCAGCTCATCCGTTGACAGGGGAGAACAGCCCCAGCATTTT. Supplemented by reference TRBV18 and TRBJ1-5, the full variable domain reads NAGVMQNPRHLVRRRGQEARLRCSPMKGHSHVYWYRQLPEEGLKFMVYLQKENIIDESGMPKERFSAEFPKEGPSILRIQQVVRGDSAAYFCASSSVDRGEQPQHFGDGTRLSIL.

This clone was recorded a few times. The chain recombines TRBV7-2 with TRBJ1-6; D might be TRBD1 (6 bases). This CDR3 has 15 amino acids. Looked up from germline, CDR1 is SGHTA and CDR2 is FQGNSA. Trimming cost V 5 bases and J 7 bases, with 15 bases left between them. The CDR3 region is CASSHGDKRNSPLHF. The CDR3 bases are TGTGCCAGCAGCCACGGGGACAAGAGGAATTCACCCCTCCACTTT.

This clone has only one observation. The V and J genes are TRBV6-1 and TRBJ2-5; D ambiguous. Trimming cost V 3 bases and J 5 bases, with 16 bases left between them. The CDR3 spans 15 residues. Germline V gene sequence: CDR1 MNHNS, CDR2 SASEGT. The CDR3 is CASSDRFSTSETQYF. In DNA form, the CDR3 reads TGTGCCAGCAGTGATAGATTTAGCACGTCCGAGACCCAGTACTTC.

The chain combines TRBV5-1 with TRBJ2-7; 9 bases are a match to TRBD1. The CDR3 runs to 15 residues. The ends lost 4 bases at V and 5 bases at J; junction bases unmatched: 10. Germline V gene lookup returns CDR1 SGHRS and CDR2 YFSETQ. The CDR3 is CASSLTGQGVNEQYF. In DNA form, the CDR3 reads TGCGCCAGCAGCCTCACGGGACAGGGCGTCAACGAGCAGTACTTC.

This rearrangement joins TRBV2 to TRBJ1-3; the match to TRBD1 covers 10 bases. The CDR3 runs 17 residues. After removal of 0 bases from V and 4 bases from J, the junction contained 6 bases not matched to a gene. Germline CDR1 SNHLY, CDR2 FYNNEI. CDR3 DNA: TGTGCCAGCAGTGAAGCACGACAGGGGGCCAAAGGAAACACCATATATTTT. As protein: CASSEARQGAKGNTIYF.

This clone was found a few times. The chain recombines TRBV10-1 with TRBJ1-6; TRBD1 is a possible D gene (5 bases). The CDR3 has 13 amino acids. The germline V gene has CDR1 WNHNN and CDR2 SYGVQD (reference sequence). Trimming removed 5 bases at V and 7 bases at J, with 9 bases between. CDR3 bases: TGCGCCAGCAGTCGACAGATAAATTCACCCCTCCACTTT. Translation: CASSRQINSPLHF.

The CDR3 region has the DNA TGTGCGATATTTGGGGTCGGGGACACTGAAGCTTTCTTT. The encoded protein is CAIFGVGDTEAFF. The chain recombines TRBV28 with TRBJ1-1; D remains ambiguous. The CDR3 spans 13 residues. The germline V gene has CDR1 MDHEN and CDR2 SYDVKM.

The chain is built from TRBV3-1 (or the pseudogene TRBV3-2) and TRBJ1-1, with D unclear. V lost 4 bases, J lost 0 bases, and 12 bases lay in between. CDR3 size: 15 residues. Germline V lookup: CDR1 LGHDT, CDR2 YNNKEL (reference sequence). CDR3 protein: CASSRAGRMNTEAFF. The CDR3 coding sequence is TGTGCCAGCAGCCGAGCGGGAAGAATGAACACTGAAGCTTTCTTT.